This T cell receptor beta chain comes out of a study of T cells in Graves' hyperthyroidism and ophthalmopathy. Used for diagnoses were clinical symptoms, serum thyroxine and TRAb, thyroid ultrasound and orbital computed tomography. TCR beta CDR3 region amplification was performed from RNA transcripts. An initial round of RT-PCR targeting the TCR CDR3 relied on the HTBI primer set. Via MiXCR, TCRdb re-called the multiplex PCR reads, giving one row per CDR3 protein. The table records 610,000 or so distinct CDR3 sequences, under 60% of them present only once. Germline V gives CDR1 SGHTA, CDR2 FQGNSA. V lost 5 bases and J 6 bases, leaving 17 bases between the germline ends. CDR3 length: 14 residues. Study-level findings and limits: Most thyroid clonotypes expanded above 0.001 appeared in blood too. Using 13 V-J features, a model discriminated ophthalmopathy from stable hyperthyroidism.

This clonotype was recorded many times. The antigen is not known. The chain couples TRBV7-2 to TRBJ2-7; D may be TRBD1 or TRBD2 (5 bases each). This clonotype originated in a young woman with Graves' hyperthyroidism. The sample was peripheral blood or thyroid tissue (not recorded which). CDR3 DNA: TGTGCCAGCAGCCCCGGGACGAGCAGAGGCGAGCAGTACTTC. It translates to CASSPGTSRGEQYF.